The present TCR beta chain was sequenced within a study of cytomegalovirus exposure and HLA in healthy donors. Whole-study findings and limits: One variant, a missense change in DCLRE1C, was linked in a later analysis to TCR beta V- and J-gene trimming. Previously analyzed data showed that most TCR beta V segments were productive at a frequency of about 90% or about 30%.

Regarding this clone: The target antigen is unknown.

The PCR employed 60 Vbeta primers together with 13 Jbeta primers. TCRdb's copy holds only in-frame clones and misses some; the assay was immunoSEQ multiplex PCR. This table has tens of thousands of clones, roughly 77% appearing once. Germline CDR1 and CDR2: MNHEY and SVGAGI. V shed 6 bases and J shed 6 bases, with 14 bases lying between them. The CDR3 has 14 amino acids. This sequence joins TRBV6-5 and TRBJ2-2, with D possibly being TRBD2 (5 bases). The receptor was isolated from a woman between 35 and 50 years old in good health and CMV-seropositive. Source material: PBMCs. In DNA form, the CDR3 reads TGTGCCAGCAGAGCGGACTTCTCTCCCGGGGAGCTGTTTTTT. As protein: CASRADFSPGELFF.